These 21 T cell receptor beta chains came from one sample sequenced in a study of spatial heterogeneity in lung cancer. Regarding time point: sample taken at primary tumor resection. TCRdb reprocessed the 5' RACE reads via MiXCR and lists one record per CDR3 protein. The table has tens of thousands of distinct CDR3 sequences, about 7.2% seen once. Specimen: PBMCs, collected at surgery. Receptors originate from a female donor with early-stage non-small cell lung cancer.

Many counts were recorded for this clonotype. The chain links TRBV25-1 to TRBJ2-3, with 10 bases matching TRBD1. The CDR3 is 16 residues long. Trimming cost V 3 bases and J 2 bases; bases outside gene matches: 5. Per the germline V gene, CDR1 is MGHDK and CDR2 is SYGVNS. The DNA of the CDR3 is TGTGCCAGCAGTGACTGGGACAGGGGCCTCACAGATACGCAGTATTTT. Residues: CASSDWDRGLTDTQYF.

This clonotype was counted many times. The CDR3 loop reads CASSPVQASPYGELFF. The CDR3 DNA is TGTGCCAGCTCACCGGTGCAGGCCTCCCCGTACGGGGAGCTGTTTTTT. This chain joins TRBV18 and TRBJ2-2; D gene ambiguous. The CDR3 consists of 16 residues. V lost 3 bases and J lost 7, with 18 bases in between. Per germline, CDR1 KGHSH and CDR2 LQKENI.

This clonotype has at least ten counts. The rearrangement joins TRBV29-1 to TRBJ2-1, with D perhaps given as TRBD1 or TRBD2 (5 bases each). CDR3 length equals 17 residues. V was shortened by 0 bases and J by 4 bases, with 19 bases between the two germline ends. Germline loops: CDR1 SQVTM, CDR2 ANQGSEA. The CDR3 sequence: CSVEDSSRGVGYNEQFF. CDR3 coding DNA: TGCAGCGTTGAAGACTCGTCGAGGGGAGTGGGGTACAATGAGCAGTTCTTC.

This clonotype has a count of ten or more. The CDR3 DNA follows: TGCGCCAGCAGTATGGACGGGAGCTCCTACGAGCAGTACTTC. Translating gives CASSMDGSSYEQYF. The chain uses TRBV5-1 and TRBJ2-7, with D perhaps matching TRBD2 (6 bases). Germline V gene data show CDR1 as SGHRS and CDR2 as YFSETQ. Trimming took off 5 bases at V and 0 bases at J, with 12 bases between the two ends. The CDR3 consists of 14 residues.

This clonotype was observed at least ten times. V and J are TRBV7-9 and TRBJ1-2; D not certain. Germline V gene sequence: CDR1 SEHNR, CDR2 FQNEAQ (reference sequence). The V end lost 3 bases, the J end lost 1 base, and 15 bases lay between the germline ends. The CDR3 is made up of 16 amino acids. CDR3 protein: CASSFTSGSFNYGYTF. The CDR3 bases are TGTGCCAGCAGCTTTACTAGTGGCAGTTTTAACTATGGCTACACCTTC.

At least ten counts were recorded for this clonotype. CDR3 sequence (DNA): TGCAGCGTTGAAGGTAGCAGGGCTGGGGAAAAACTGTTTTTT. Amino acid sequence: CSVEGSRAGEKLFF. The rearrangement links TRBV29-1 to TRBJ1-4; TRBD1 might be the D (5 bases). V was clipped by 1 base and J by 8 bases, with 14 bases between them. Germline V gene sequence: CDR1 SQVTM, CDR2 ANQGSEA. CDR3 length: 14 residues.

The V gene is TRBV2, the J gene TRBJ2-6; D is unresolved. Germline loops: CDR1 SNHLY, CDR2 FYNNEI. This CDR3 has 13 residues. Here the CDR3 DNA reads TGTGCAGGAACGCGCTCTGGGGCCAACGTCCTGACTTTC. This sequence encodes CAGTRSGANVLTF.

The V call is TRBV5-5, the J call TRBJ2-7; D remains unclear. Germline V gives CDR1 SGHKS, CDR2 YYEKEE (reference sequence). The ends were cut back, 6 bases at V and 2 bases at J, with 24 bases in the middle. CDR3 length: 17 residues. The CDR3 bases are TGTGCCAGCACTCGCAACACGACCTCGACCTCCGCCTACGAGCAGTACTTC. It is translated as CASTRNTTSTSAYEQYF.

This rearrangement joins TRBV3-1 to TRBJ1-3; a possible D gene is TRBD1 (5 bases). The CDR3 runs 15 residues. V dropped 5 bases and J dropped 0 bases, with 11 bases sitting between them. The germline V gene has CDR1 LGHDT and CDR2 YNNKEL (reference sequence). The CDR3 nucleotides are TGTGCCAGCAGCGGCCAGGGAAGCTCTGGAAACACCATATATTTT. Protein sequence: CASSGQGSSGNTIYF.

This clonotype was seen many times. The gene calls are TRBV6-6 and TRBJ1-1; possibly TRBD1 for D (5 bases). CDR1 is MNHNY and CDR2 is SVGAGI in the germline V gene (reference sequence). Between the trimmed V and J ends, which lost 5 bases and 7 bases, there was a span of 14 bases. The CDR3 length is 13 residues. The chain's CDR3 is CASSPRGVLEAFF. The DNA of the CDR3 is TGTGCCAGCAGTCCCCGGGGCGTCCTTGAAGCTTTCTTT.

This clonotype was picked up a small number of times. Here the CDR3 reads CASSQDRVGNTEAFF. The CDR3 bases are TGCGCCAGCAGCCAAGATCGTGTCGGGAACACTGAAGCTTTCTTT. The gene calls are TRBV4-3 and TRBJ1-1; D is unclear. Germline CDR1 and CDR2: LGHNA and YSLEER. The CDR3 loop spans 15 amino acids. The V and J ends lost 0 bases and 1 base respectively, with 9 bases between them.

This clonotype has a handful of counts. V usage is TRBV9 and J usage is TRBJ2-3; 8 positions match TRBD2. This CDR3 has 15 amino acids. Looked up from germline, CDR1 is SGDLS and CDR2 is YYNGEE. Germline trimming cut 0 bases from V and 4 bases from J; bases unmatched to any gene: 4. Written as DNA, the CDR3 is TGTGCCAGCAGCGTAGCGGGGGGGCAAGCAGATACGCAGTATTTT. Amino acid sequence: CASSVAGGQADTQYF.

The rearrangement joins TRBV6-2 or TRBV6-3 to TRBJ2-5, with 10 bases that match TRBD1. V trimming: 0 bases; J trimming: 5 bases; junction bases outside the gene matches: 3. This CDR3 has 15 amino acids. CDR1 and CDR2 from the germline V gene are MNHEY and SVGEGT. The CDR3 DNA follows: TGTGCCAGCAGTTACTCGACAGGGGGCGTGGAGACCCAGTACTTC. This gives the protein CASSYSTGGVETQYF.

The chain has TRBV12-3 or TRBV12-4 and TRBJ2-1; TRBD1 might be the D (5 bases). CDR3 size: 14 residues. V was clipped by 5 bases and J by 7 bases, with 15 bases between them. CDR3 protein: CASSPWSPGNEQFF. The CDR3, as DNA: TGTGCCAGCAGTCCTTGGTCCCCAGGGAATGAGCAGTTCTTC.

This sequence joins TRBV20-1 and TRBJ1-4; 8 nucleotides align to TRBD1. The CDR3 sequence is 13 residues long. The germline gives CDR1 DFQATT, CDR2 SNEGSKA (reference sequence). J was trimmed by 8 bases and V by 3 bases; bases with no gene match: 5. This CDR3 reads CSARAGGEEKLFF. The CDR3 region has the DNA TGCAGTGCTAGGGCAGGGGGCGAAGAAAAACTGTTTTTT.

This clonotype has ten or more counts. CDR3 sequence reads: CASSQDWLNTGELFF. CDR3 nucleotide sequence: TGCGCCAGCAGCCAAGACTGGCTGAACACCGGGGAGCTGTTTTTT. The chain has TRBV4-3 and TRBJ2-2, with unresolved D. Trimming took off 0 bases at V and 1 base at J, with 6 bases between the two ends. The CDR3 contains 15 residues. The germline V gene encodes CDR1 LGHNA and CDR2 YSLEER.

On this clonotype: This may come from a read error, since a much larger clone is one base off. The chain recombines TRBV28 with TRBJ1-2; D is ambiguous. Germline V CDR1 and CDR2: MDHEN, SYDVKM. The CDR3 runs 13 residues. Trimming shortened V by 3 bases and J by 0 bases, and 5 bases separated the two germline ends. CDR3 sequence: CASSLRSNYGYTF. CDR3 nucleotides: TGTGCCAGCAGTTTGCGGTCTAACTATGGCTACACCTTC.

This clonotype was recorded at least ten times. The chain is built from TRBV11-2 and TRBJ1-5, with TRBD1 matching over 7 bases. Trimming cost V 5 bases and J 6 bases; bases outside gene matches: 13. Looked up from germline, CDR1 is SGHAT and CDR2 is FQNNGV. The CDR3 covers 16 residues. The CDR3 DNA reads TGTGCCAGCAGCCCGAGACAGGGAGCCGGTGGTCAGCCCCAGCATTTT. It translates to CASSPRQGAGGQPQHF.

This clonotype was recorded many times. CDR3 residues: CSASWGSSGNTIYF. In nucleotides, the CDR3 is TGCAGTGCTAGTTGGGGGTCCTCTGGAAACACCATATATTTT. The chain has TRBV20-1 and TRBJ1-3; the D gene is possibly TRBD1 (5 bases). The CDR3 has 14 residues. Germline V gene sequence: CDR1 DFQATT, CDR2 SNEGSKA (reference sequence). V was trimmed by 3 bases and J by 0 bases, leaving 9 bases between them.

This clonotype came up many times. The chain joins TRBV4-1 to TRBJ2-7; a possible D gene is TRBD1 (6 bases). V lost 4 bases and J lost 3, with 16 bases in between. Germline CDR1 is MGHRA and CDR2 is YSYEKL. This CDR3 contains 15 residues. Written as DNA, the CDR3 is TGCGCCAGCAGCCGAGGACAGCTAACAAACTACGAGCAGTACTTC. Its translation is CASSRGQLTNYEQYF.

This clonotype was seen many times. This chain connects TRBV3-1 to TRBJ2-1, with 8 bases that match TRBD2. With V trimmed by 4 bases and J by 6 bases, 11 bases remained unmatched. The CDR3 totals 16 residues. Looked up from germline, CDR1 is LGHDT and CDR2 is YNNKEL (reference sequence). The CDR3 coding sequence is TGTGCCAGCAGCCGTGGCCCCAGCGGGGGACTCAATGAGCAGTTCTTC. It is translated as CASSRGPSGGLNEQFF.